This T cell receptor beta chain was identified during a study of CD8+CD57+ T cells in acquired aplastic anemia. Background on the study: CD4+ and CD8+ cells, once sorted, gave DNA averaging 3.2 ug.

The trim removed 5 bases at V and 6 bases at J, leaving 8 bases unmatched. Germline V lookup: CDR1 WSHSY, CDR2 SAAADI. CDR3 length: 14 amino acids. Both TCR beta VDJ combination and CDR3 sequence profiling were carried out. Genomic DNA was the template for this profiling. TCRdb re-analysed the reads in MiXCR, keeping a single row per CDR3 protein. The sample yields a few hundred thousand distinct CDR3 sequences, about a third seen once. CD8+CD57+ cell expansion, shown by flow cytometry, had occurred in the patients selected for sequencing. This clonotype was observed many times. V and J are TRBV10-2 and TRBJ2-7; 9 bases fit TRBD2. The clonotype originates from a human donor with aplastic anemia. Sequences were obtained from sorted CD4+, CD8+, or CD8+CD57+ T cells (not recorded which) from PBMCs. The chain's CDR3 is CASSPGTSQGEQYF. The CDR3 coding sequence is TGCGCCAGCAGTCCTGGGACTAGCCAGGGCGAGCAGTACTTC.